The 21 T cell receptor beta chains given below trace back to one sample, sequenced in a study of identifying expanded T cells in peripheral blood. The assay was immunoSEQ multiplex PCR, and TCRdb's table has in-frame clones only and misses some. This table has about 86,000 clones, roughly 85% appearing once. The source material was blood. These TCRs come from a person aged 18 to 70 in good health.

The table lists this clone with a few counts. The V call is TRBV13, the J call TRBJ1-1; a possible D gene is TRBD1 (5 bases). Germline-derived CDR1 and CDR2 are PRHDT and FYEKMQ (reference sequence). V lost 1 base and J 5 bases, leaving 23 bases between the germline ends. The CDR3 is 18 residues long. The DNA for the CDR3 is TGTGCCAGCAGCTTAGTTCTGGGGCCGGCTTACCGGGGAACTGAAGCTTTCTTT. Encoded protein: CASSLVLGPAYRGTEAFF.

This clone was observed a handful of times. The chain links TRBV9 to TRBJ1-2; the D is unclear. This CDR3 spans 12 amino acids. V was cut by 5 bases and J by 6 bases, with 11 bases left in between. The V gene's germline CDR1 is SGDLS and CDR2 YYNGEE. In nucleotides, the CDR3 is TGTGCCAGCAGGGGCAGTCGACATGGCTACACCTTC. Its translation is CASRGSRHGYTF.

The CDR3 coding sequence is TGTGCCTGGAGCCTAAAATTATACTATGGCTACACCTTC. It codes for CAWSLKLYYGYTF. V usage is TRBV30 and J usage is TRBJ1-2; D gene unclear. Germline CDR1 is GTSNPN and CDR2 is SVGIG (reference sequence). The CDR3 spans 13 residues. V was shortened by 3 bases and J by 3 bases, with 11 bases between the two germline ends. The variable domain in full, with the rest retrieved from reference TRBV30 and TRBJ1-2, is SQTIHQWPATLVQPVGSPLSLECTVEGTSNPNLYWYRQAAGRGLQLLFYSVGIGQISSEVPQNLSASRPQDRQFILSSKKLLLSDSGFYLCAWSLKLYYGYTFGSGTRLTVV.

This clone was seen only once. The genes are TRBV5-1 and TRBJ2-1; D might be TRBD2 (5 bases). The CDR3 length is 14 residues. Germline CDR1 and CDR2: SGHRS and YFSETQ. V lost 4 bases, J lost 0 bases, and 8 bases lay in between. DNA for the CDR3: TGCGCCAGCAGCGAGGGCCTCTCCTACAATGAGCAGTTCTTC. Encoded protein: CASSEGLSYNEQFF.

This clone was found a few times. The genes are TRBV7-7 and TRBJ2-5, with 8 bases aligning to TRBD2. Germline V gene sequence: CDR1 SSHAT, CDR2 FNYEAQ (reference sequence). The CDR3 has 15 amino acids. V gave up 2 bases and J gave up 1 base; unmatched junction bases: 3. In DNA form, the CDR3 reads TGTGCCAGCAGCTTAATAGCGGGGATCCAAGAGACCCAGTACTTC. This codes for CASSLIAGIQETQYF. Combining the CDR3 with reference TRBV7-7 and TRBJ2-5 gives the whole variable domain GAGVSQSPRYKVTKRGQDVTLRCDPISSHATLYWYQQALGQGPEFLTYFNYEAQPDKSGLPSDRFSAERPEGSISTLTIQRTEQRDSAMYRCASSLIAGIQETQYFGPGTRLLVL.

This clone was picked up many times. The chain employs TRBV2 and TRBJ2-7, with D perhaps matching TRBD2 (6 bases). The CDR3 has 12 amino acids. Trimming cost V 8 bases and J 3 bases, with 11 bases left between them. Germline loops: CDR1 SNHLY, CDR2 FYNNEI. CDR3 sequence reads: CASRVGLYEQYF. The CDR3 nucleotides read TGTGCCAGCCGCGTGGGACTCTACGAGCAGTACTTC. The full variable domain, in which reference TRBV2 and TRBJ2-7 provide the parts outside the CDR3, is EPEVTQTPSHQVTQMGQEVILRCVPISNHLYFYWYRQILGQKVEFLVSFYNNEISEKSEIFDDQFSVERPDGSNFTLKIRSTKLEDSAMYFCASRVGLYEQYFGPGTRLTVT.

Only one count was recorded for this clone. The CDR3 reads CASSLVAGNTGELFF. The CDR3 region has the DNA TGTGCCAGCAGTTTAGTCGCCGGGAACACCGGGGAGCTGTTTTTT. This chain uses TRBV27 with TRBJ2-2; D uncertain. CDR1 MNHEY and CDR2 SMNVEV come from the germline V gene (reference sequence). There are 15 residues in the CDR3. V lost 2 bases, J lost 1 base, and 8 bases lay in between.

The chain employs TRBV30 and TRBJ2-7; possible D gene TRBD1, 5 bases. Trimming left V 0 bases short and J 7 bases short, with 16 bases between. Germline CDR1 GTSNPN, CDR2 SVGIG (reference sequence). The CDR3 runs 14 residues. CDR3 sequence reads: CAWSVDSVSREQYF. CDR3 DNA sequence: TGTGCCTGGAGTGTCGACAGTGTCTCCCGGGAGCAGTACTTC.

The CDR3 coding sequence is TGTGCCACCCGAGGGGGGGCAACTGAAGCTTTCTTT. It is translated as CATRGGATEAFF. The chain is built from TRBV27 and TRBJ1-1; D might be TRBD1 (6 bases). Trimming removed 10 bases at V and 5 bases at J, with 14 bases between. CDR3 size: 12 residues. Germline V gene data show CDR1 as MNHEY and CDR2 as SMNVEV (reference sequence).

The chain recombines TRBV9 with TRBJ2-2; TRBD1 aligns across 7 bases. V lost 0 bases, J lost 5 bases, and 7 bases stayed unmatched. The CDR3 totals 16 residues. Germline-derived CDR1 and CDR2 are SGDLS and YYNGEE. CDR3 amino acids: CASSVEQGVATGELFF. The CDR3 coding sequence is TGTGCCAGCAGCGTAGAGCAGGGGGTTGCTACCGGGGAGCTGTTTTTT.

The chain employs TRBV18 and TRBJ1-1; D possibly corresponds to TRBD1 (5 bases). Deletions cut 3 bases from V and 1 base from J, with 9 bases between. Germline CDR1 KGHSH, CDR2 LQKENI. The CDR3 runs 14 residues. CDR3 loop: CASSPFGGNTEAFF. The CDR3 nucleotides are TGTGCCAGCTCACCCTTTGGGGGGAACACTGAAGCTTTCTTT.

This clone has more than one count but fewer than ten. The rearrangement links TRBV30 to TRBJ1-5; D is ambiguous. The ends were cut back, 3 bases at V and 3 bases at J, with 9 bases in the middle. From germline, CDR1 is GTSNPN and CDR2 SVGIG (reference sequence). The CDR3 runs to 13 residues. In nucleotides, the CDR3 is TGTGCCTGGAGCCCCGGCATCAATCAGCCCCAGCATTTT. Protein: CAWSPGINQPQHF.

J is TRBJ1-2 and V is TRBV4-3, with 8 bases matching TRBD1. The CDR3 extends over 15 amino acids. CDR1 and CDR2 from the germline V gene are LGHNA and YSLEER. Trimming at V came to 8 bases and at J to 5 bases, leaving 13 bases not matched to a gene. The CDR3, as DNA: TGCGCCAGCTCCCTTAGCCCAGGGGGCGCTTATGGCTACACCTTC. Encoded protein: CASSLSPGGAYGYTF.

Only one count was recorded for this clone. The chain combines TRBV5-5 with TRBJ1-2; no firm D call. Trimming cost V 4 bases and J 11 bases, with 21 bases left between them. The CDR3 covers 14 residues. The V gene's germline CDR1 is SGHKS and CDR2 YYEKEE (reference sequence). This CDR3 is CASSLPTTLSRYTF. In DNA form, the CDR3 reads TGTGCCAGCAGCCTCCCGACCACTCTCTCTCGGTACACCTTC.

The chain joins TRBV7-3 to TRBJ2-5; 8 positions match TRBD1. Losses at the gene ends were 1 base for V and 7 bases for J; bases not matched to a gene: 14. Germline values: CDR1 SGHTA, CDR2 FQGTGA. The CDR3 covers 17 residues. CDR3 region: CASSLMGPGGRAGTQYF. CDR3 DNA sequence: TGTGCCAGCAGCTTAATGGGCCCAGGGGGCCGCGCCGGGACCCAGTACTTC. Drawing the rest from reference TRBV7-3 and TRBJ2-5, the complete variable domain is GAGVSQTPSNKVTEKGKYVELRCDPISGHTALYWYRQSLGQGPEFLIYFQGTGAADDSGLPNDRFFAVRPEGSVSTLKIQRTERGDSAVYLCASSLMGPGGRAGTQYFGPGTRLLVL.

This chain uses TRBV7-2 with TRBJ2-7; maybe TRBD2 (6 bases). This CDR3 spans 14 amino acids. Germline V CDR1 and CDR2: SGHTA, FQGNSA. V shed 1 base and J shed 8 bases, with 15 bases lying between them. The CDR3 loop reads CASSLGTGDSQQYF. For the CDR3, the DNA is TGTGCCAGCAGCTTAGGGACGGGGGATTCTCAGCAGTACTTC. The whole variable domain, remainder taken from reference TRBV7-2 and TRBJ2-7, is GAGVSQSPSNKVTEKGKDVELRCDPISGHTALYWYRQSLGQGLEFLIYFQGNSAPDKSGLPSDRFSAERTGGSVSTLTIQRTQQEDSAVYLCASSLGTGDSQQYFGPGTRLTVT.

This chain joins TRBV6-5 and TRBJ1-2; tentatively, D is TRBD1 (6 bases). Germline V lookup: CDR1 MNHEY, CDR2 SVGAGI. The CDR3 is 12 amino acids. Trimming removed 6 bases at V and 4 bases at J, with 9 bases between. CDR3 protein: CASRKGGYGYTF. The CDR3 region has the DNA TGTGCCAGCAGAAAAGGGGGCTATGGCTACACCTTC.

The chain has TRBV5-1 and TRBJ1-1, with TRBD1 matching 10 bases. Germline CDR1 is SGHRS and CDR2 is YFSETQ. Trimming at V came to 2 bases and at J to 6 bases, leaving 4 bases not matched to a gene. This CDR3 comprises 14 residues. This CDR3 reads CASSLDRGQAEAFF. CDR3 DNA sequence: TGCGCCAGCAGCTTAGACAGGGGGCAGGCTGAAGCTTTCTTT.

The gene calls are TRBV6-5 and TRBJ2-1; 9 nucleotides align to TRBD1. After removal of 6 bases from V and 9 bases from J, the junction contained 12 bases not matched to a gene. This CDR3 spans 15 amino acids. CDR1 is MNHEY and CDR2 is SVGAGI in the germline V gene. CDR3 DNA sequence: TGTGCCAGCAGGGTAATGGACAGGGGAGGGGGTGAGCAGTTCTTC. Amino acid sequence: CASRVMDRGGGEQFF.

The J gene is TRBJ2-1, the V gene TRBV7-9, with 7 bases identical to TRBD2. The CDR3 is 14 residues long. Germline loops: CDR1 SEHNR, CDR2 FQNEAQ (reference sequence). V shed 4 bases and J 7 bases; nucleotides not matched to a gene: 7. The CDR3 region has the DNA TGTGCCAGCAGCTCGGCGGGGGTGGGGAATGAGCAGTTCTTC. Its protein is CASSSAGVGNEQFF.

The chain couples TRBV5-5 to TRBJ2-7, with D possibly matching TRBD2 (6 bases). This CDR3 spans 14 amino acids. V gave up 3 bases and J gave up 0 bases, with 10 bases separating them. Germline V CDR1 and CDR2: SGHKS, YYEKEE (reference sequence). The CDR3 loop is CASSWRDDSYEQYF. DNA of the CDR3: TGTGCCAGCAGCTGGCGGGACGACTCCTACGAGCAGTACTTC. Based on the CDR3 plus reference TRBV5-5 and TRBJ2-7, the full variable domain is DAGVTQSPTHLIKTRGQQVTLRCSPISGHKSVSWYQQVLGQGPQFIFQYYEKEERGRGNFPDRFSARQFPNYSSELNVNALLLGDSALYLCASSWRDDSYEQYFGPGTRLTVT.